Given below is one T cell receptor (beta chain) in context. The antigen is undetermined. The data belong to a study of T cells in localized non-small cell lung cancer. The assay was immunoSEQ multiplex PCR, and TCRdb's table has in-frame clones only and misses some. The table has more than 12,000 clones, 75% to 90% seen once. Whole-study findings and limits: A higher density of T cells in blood coincided with extended overall survival. The tumor had only one region sequenced, so heterogeneity remains possible. Clonality peaked in uninvolved adjacent lung rather than tumor. Of the top 100 tumor clones, median roughly 60 were in adjacent lung, approximately 28 among its top 100.

This TCR derives from a woman between 40 and 69 years old with stage I lung adenocarcinoma. Source: peripheral blood, taken before any cancer treatment.

The CDR3 region has the DNA TGCGCCAGCAGCTTGGATTTGGGTTCACCCCTCCACTTT. This translates into CASSLDLGSPLHF. The chain uses TRBV5-1 and TRBJ1-6, with unresolved D. Per the germline V gene, CDR1 is SGHRS and CDR2 is YFSETQ. The V end was cut by 0 bases, the J end by 9 bases, with 7 bases between. The CDR3 extends over 13 amino acids.